The following is a T cell receptor (beta chain) sequence with its context. The ends lost 5 bases at V and 10 bases at J; junction bases unmatched: 5. CDR3 length: 13 residues. In germline, CDR1 is SGHAT, CDR2 FQNNGV. The data derive from a study of T cells in Graves' hyperthyroidism and ophthalmopathy. Amplified TCR beta CDR3 regions derived from RNA transcripts. The TCR CDR3 was amplified in a first-round RT-PCR using the HTBI primer set. TCRdb itself ran the multiplex PCR reads through MiXCR, one entry per CDR3 protein. The top ten clones hold 7.7% of a sample with fewer than 550,000 distinct CDR3 sequences, around 14% of them seen once.

This chain connects TRBV11-2 to TRBJ2-1; 10 nucleotides agree with TRBD1. Sequencing was performed on blood. This clonotype was obtained from a woman aged 18-29 years with Graves' hyperthyroidism. CDR3 in amino acids: CASSPGQGREQFF. The CDR3 DNA reads TGTGCCAGCAGCCCGGGACAGGGGAGGGAGCAGTTCTTC. The full variable domain, with the rest looked up from reference TRBV11-2 and TRBJ2-1, is EAGVAQSPRYKIIEKRQSVAFWCNPISGHATLYWYQQILGQGPKLLIQFQNNGVVDDSQLPKDRFSAERLKGVDSTLKIQPAKLEDSAVYLCASSPGQGREQFFGPGTRLTVL.